This T cell receptor (beta chain) originates from a study of CD8 T cells in ankylosing spondylitis. For TCR beta, libraries came from quantitative 5'-RACE with molecular barcodes. In TCRdb, the 5' RACE reads were re-called with MiXCR into one record per CDR3 protein. The sample records roughly 150,000 distinct CDR3 sequences, around a third being singletons. Germline values: CDR1 DFQATT, CDR2 SNEGSKA (reference sequence). The ends were cut back, 5 bases at V and 7 bases at J, with 14 bases in the middle. There are 12 residues in the CDR3. General study points: Reportedly, significant enrichment of disease-linked clones occurred in matched ankylosing spondylitis synovial fluid. Some of the motif variants had earlier been found in reactive arthritis patients' fluid and blood.

At least ten counts were recorded for this clonotype. The antigen is unknown. The sample comprised synovial fluid, either unsorted or a sorted T cell fraction (not recorded which). The V gene is TRBV20-1, the J gene TRBJ1-2; D is uncertain. This receptor was obtained from a male donor with ankylosing spondylitis. CDR3 sequence (DNA): TGCAGTGCTCTGACACCCATGGCTGGCTACACCTTC. Amino acids: CSALTPMAGYTF.